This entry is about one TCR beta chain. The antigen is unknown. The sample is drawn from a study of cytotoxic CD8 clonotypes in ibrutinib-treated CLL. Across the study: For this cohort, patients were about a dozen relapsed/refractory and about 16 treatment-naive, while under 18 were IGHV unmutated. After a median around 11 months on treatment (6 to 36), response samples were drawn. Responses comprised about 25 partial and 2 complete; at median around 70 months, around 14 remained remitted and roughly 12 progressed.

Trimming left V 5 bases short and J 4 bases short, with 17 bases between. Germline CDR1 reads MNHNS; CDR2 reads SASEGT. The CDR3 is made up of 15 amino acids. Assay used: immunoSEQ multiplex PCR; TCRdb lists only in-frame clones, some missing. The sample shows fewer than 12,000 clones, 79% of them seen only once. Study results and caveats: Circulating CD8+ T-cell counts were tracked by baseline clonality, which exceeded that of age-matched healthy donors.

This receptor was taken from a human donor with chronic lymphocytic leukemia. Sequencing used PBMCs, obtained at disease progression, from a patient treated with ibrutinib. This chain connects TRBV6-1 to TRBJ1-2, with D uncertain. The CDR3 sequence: CASSSLAGYLYGYTF. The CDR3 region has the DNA TGTGCCAGCAGTTCCCTGGCTGGCTACCTCTATGGCTACACCTTC.